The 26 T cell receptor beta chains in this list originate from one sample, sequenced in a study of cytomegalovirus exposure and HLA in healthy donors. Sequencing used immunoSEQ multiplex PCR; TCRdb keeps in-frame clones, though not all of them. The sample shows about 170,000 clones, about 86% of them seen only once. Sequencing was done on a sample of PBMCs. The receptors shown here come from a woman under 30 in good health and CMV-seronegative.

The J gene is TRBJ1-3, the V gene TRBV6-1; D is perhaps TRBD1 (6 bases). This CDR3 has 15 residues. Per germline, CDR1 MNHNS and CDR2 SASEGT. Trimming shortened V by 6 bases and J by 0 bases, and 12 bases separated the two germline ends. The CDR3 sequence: CASRGQLTSGNTIYF. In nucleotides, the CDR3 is TGTGCCAGCAGAGGACAGTTAACCTCTGGAAACACCATATATTTT.

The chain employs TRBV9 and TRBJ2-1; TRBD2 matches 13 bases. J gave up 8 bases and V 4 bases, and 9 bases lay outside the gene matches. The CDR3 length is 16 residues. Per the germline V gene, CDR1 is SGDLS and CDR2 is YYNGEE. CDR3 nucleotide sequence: TGTGCCAGCAGCCCCCAAACTAGCGGGAGGGCCCATGAGCAGTTCTTC. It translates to CASSPQTSGRAHEQFF.

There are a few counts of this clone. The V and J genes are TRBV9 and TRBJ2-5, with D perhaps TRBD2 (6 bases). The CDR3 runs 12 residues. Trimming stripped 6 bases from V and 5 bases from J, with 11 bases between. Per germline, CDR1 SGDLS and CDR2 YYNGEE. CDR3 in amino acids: CASNMEGETQYF. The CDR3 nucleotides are TGTGCCAGCAACATGGAGGGGGAGACCCAGTACTTC.

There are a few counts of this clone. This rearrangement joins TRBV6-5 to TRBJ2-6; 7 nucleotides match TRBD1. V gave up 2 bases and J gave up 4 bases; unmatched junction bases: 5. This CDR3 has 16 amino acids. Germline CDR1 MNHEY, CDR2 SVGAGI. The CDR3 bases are TGTGCCAGCAGTTACAGTTGGACAGGAGGGGCCAACGTCCTGACTTTC. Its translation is CASSYSWTGGANVLTF.

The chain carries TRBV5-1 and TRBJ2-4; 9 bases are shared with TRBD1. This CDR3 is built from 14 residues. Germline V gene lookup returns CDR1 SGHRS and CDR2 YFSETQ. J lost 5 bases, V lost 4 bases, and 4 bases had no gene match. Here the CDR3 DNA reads TGCGCCAGCAGCCTCCGGGACAGGGAAAACATTCAGTACTTC. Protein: CASSLRDRENIQYF.

CDR3 coding DNA: TGTGCCAGCAGCTCCAGGAGGGGACGACGGACTGAAGCTTTCTTT. Protein sequence: CASSSRRGRRTEAFF. J is TRBJ1-1 and V is TRBV5-6; D perhaps matches TRBD1 (5 bases). Germline V gene sequence: CDR1 SGHDT, CDR2 YYEEEE. V shed 3 bases and J shed 5 bases, with 17 bases lying between them. The length of the CDR3 is 15 residues.

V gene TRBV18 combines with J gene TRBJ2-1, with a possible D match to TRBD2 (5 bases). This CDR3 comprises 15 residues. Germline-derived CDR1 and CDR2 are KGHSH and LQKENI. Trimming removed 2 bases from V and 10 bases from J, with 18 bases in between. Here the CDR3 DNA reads TGTGCCAGCTCACCATGGGCCCCCCCTCCGGGGGAGCAGTTCTTC. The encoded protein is CASSPWAPPPGEQFF.

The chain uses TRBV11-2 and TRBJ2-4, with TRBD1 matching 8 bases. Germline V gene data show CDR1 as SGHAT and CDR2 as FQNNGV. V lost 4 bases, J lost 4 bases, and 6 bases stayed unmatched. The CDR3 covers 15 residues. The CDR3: CASSSHGQGKNIQYF. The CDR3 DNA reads TGTGCCAGCAGCTCACATGGACAGGGTAAAAACATTCAGTACTTC. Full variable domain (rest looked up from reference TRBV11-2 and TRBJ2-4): EAGVAQSPRYKIIEKRQSVAFWCNPISGHATLYWYQQILGQGPKLLIQFQNNGVVDDSQLPKDRFSAERLKGVDSTLKIQPAKLEDSAVYLCASSSHGQGKNIQYFGAGTRLSVL.

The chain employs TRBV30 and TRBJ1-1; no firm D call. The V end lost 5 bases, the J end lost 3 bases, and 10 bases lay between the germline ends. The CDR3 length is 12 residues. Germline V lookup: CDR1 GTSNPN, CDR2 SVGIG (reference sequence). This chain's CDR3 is CAWGSGHTEAFF. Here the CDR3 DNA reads TGTGCCTGGGGCTCAGGTCACACTGAAGCTTTCTTT.

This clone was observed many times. CDR3 loop: CASSEGSGRIINEQFF. In DNA, the CDR3 is TGCGCCAGCAGTGAGGGGAGCGGGAGGATTATCAATGAGCAGTTCTTC. The gene calls are TRBV10-2 and TRBJ2-1, with 9 bases identical to TRBD2. Germline loops: CDR1 WSHSY, CDR2 SAAADI. The CDR3 has 16 residues. V lost 2 bases to trimming and J lost 6 bases; unmatched junction nucleotides: 8.

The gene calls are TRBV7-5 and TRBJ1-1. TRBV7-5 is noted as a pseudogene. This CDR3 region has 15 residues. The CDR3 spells CVRSLKRSGNTEAFF. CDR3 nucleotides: TGTGTCAGAAGCCTTAAACGATCCGGGAACACTGAAGCTTTCTTT.

CDR3 in amino acids: CSVEGGLVEETQYF. The CDR3 DNA is TGCAGCGTTGAAGGGGGACTAGTTGAAGAGACCCAGTACTTC. This chain connects TRBV29-1 to TRBJ2-5; 8 bases are a match to TRBD2. The CDR3 is 14 residues long. Germline V gene sequence: CDR1 SQVTM, CDR2 ANQGSEA. The V gene end was trimmed by 1 base and the J gene end by 3 bases; junction bases not matched to a gene: 4.

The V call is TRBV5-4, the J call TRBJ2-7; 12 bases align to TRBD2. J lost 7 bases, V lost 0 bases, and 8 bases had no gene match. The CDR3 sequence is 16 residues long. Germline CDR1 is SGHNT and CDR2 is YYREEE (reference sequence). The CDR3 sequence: CASSLERITSGGEQYF. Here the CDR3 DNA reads TGTGCCAGCAGCTTGGAAAGGATCACTAGCGGGGGGGAGCAGTACTTC.

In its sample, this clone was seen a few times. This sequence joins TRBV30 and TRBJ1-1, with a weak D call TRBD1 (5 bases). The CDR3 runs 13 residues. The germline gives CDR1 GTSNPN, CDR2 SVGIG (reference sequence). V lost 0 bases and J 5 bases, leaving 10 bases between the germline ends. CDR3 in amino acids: CAWSVQVGTEAFF. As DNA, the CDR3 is TGTGCCTGGAGTGTACAGGTGGGAACTGAAGCTTTCTTT.

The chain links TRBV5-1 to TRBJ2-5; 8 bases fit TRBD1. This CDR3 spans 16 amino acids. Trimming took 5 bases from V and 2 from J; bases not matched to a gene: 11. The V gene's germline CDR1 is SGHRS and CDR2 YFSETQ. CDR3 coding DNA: TGCGCCAGCAGTCCCACCCCAGGGGGCAGGCAAGAGACCCAGTACTTC. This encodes CASSPTPGGRQETQYF.

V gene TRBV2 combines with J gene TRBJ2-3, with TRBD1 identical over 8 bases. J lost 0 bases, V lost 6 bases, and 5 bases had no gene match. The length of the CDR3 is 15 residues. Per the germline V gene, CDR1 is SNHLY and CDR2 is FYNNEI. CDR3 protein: CASSPGQVSTDTQYF. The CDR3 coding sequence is TGTGCCAGCAGCCCGGGACAGGTTAGCACAGATACGCAGTATTTT. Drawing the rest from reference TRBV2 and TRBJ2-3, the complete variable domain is EPEVTQTPSHQVTQMGQEVILRCVPISNHLYFYWYRQILGQKVEFLVSFYNNEISEKSEIFDDQFSVERPDGSNFTLKIRSTKLEDSAMYFCASSPGQVSTDTQYFGPGTRLTVL.

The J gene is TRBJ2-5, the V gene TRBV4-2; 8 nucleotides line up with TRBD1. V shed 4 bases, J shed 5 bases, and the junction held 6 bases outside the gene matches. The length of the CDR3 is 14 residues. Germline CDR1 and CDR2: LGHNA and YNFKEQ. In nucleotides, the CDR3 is TGTGCCAGCAGCCCGACAGGGGAGGTGGAGACCCAGTACTTC. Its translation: CASSPTGEVETQYF.

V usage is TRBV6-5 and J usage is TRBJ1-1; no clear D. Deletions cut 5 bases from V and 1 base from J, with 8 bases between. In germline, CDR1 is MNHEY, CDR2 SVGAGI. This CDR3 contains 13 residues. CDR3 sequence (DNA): TGTGCCAGCAGTCCCGGAGGGAACACTGAAGCTTTCTTT. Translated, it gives CASSPGGNTEAFF.

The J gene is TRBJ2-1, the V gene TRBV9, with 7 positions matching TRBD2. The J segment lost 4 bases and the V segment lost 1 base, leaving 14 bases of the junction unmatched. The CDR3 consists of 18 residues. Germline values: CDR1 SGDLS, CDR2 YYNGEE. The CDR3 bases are TGTGCCAGCAGCGTATCCAGTGAACGGGGGAGGGTGTACAATGAGCAGTTCTTC. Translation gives CASSVSSERGRVYNEQFF.

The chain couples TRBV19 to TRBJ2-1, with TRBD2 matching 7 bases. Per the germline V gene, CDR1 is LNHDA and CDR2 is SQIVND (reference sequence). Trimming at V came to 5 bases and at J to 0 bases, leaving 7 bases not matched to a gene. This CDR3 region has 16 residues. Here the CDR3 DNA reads TGTGCCAGTAGTCTCTGGCGGGGGAGCTCCTACAATGAGCAGTTCTTC. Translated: CASSLWRGSSYNEQFF.

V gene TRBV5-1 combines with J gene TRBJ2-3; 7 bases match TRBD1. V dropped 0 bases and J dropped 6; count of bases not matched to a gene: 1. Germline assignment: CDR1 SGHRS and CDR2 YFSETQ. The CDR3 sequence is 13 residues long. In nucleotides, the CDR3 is TGCGCCAGCAGCTTGGAACAGGGGGATACGCAGTATTTT. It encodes CASSLEQGDTQYF.

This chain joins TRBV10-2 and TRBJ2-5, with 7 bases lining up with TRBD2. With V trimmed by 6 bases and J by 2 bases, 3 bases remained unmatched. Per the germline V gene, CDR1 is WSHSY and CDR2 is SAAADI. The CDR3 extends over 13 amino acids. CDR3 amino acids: CASRWGGQETQYF. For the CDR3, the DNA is TGCGCCAGCAGGTGGGGGGGGCAAGAGACCCAGTACTTC.

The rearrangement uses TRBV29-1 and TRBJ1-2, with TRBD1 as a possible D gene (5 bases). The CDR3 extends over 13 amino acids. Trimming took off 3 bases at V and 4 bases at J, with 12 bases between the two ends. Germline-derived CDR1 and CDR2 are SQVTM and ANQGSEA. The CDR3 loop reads CSVDIPGGYGYTF. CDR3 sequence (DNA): TGCAGCGTTGACATTCCGGGGGGCTATGGCTACACCTTC.

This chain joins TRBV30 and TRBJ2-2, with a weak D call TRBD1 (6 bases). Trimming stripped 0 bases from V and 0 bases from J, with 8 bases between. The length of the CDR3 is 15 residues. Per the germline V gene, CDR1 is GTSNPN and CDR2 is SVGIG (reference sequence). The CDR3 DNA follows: TGTGCCTGGAGTGTACCAGGGGCGAACACCGGGGAGCTGTTTTTT. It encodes CAWSVPGANTGELFF.

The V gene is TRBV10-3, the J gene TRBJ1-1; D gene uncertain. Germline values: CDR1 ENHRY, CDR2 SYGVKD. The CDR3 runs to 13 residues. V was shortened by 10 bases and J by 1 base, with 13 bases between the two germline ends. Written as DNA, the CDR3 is TGTGCCACGTACAGAGAAGCGAACACTGAAGCTTTCTTT. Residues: CATYREANTEAFF.

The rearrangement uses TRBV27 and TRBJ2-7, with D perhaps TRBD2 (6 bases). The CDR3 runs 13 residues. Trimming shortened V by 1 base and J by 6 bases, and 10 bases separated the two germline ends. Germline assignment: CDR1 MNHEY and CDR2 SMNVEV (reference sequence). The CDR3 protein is CASSLWRAGEQYF. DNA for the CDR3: TGTGCCAGCAGTTTATGGAGGGCGGGCGAGCAGTACTTC.